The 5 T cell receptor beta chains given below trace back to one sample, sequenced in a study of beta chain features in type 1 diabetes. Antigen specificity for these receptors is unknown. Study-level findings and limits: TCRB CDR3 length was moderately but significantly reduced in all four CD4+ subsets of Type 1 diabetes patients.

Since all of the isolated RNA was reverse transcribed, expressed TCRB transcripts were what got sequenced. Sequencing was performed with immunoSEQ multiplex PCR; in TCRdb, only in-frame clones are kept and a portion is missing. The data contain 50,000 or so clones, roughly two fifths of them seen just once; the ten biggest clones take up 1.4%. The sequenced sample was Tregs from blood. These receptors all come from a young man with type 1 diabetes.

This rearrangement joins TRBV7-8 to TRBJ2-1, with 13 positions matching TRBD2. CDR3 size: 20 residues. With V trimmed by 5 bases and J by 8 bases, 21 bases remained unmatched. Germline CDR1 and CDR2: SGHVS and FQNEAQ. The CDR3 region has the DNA TGTGCCAGCAGCGGCTCGGGACTAGCGGGAATTCAACCCCCTAATCATGAGCAGTTCTTC. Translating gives CASSGSGLAGIQPPNHEQFF. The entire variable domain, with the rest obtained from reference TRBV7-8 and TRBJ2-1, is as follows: GAGVSQSPRYKVAKRGQDVALRCDPISGHVSLFWYQQALGQGPEFLTYFQNEAQLDKSGLPSDRFFAERPEGSVSTLKIQRTQQEDSAVYLCASSGSGLAGIQPPNHEQFFGPGTRLTVL.

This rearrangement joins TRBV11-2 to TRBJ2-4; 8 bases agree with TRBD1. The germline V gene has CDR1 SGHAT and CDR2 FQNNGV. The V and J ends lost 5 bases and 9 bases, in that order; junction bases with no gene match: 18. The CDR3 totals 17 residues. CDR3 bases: TGTGCCAGCAGCCTTACGAGGGGACAGGAACATGTTATCATTCAGTACTTC. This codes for CASSLTRGQEHVIIQYF.

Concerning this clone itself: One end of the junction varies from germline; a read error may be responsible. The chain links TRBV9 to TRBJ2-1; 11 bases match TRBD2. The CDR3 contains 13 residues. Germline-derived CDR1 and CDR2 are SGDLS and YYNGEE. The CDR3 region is CASSGRALGEQFF. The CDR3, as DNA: TGTGCCAGTAGCGGGAGGGCCTTAGGGGAGCAGTTCTTC.

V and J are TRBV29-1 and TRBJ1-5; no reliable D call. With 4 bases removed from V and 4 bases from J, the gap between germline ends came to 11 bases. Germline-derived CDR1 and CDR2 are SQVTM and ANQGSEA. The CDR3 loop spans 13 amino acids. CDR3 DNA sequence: TGCAGCGTTGGTGGACCGGGGAATCAGCCCCAGCATTTT. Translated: CSVGGPGNQPQHF.

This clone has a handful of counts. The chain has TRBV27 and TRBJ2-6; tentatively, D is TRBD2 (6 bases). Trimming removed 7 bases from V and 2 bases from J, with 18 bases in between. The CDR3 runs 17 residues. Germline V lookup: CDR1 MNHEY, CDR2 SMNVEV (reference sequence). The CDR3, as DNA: TGTGCCAGCATGGAGGGTGGCATTAGTGCTGGGGCCAACGTCCTGACTTTC. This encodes CASMEGGISAGANVLTF.